This T cell receptor (beta chain) appears in the sequencing data of a study of early T cells in non-severe SARS-CoV-2 infection. Study overall: Sequencing input comprised bulk RNA from unsorted whole blood; chain pairing was not available. Study-level points and caveats: VDJdb matches were skewed toward anti-spike CD8 T cell responses.

The length of the CDR3 is 14 residues. Trimming removed 3 bases from V and 2 bases from J, with 9 bases in between. This clonotype was observed at least ten times. Its antigen is unknown. The TCR library protocol attached unique molecular identifiers to the individual cDNA molecules. TCRdb fed the 5' RACE reads into MiXCR, producing one record per CDR3 protein. The repertoire holds tens of thousands of distinct CDR3 sequences, with 10% to 15% as singletons. Specimen: whole blood. This sequence joins TRBV12-3 or TRBV12-4 and TRBJ2-3; perhaps TRBD2 as D (6 bases). This sequence was found in an adult who was a healthcare worker with PCR-confirmed SARS-CoV-2 infection or an uninfected control (not recorded which). The CDR3 is CASSLGGFTDTQYF. The CDR3 nucleotides are TGTGCCAGCAGTTTGGGGGGATTCACAGATACGCAGTATTTT.